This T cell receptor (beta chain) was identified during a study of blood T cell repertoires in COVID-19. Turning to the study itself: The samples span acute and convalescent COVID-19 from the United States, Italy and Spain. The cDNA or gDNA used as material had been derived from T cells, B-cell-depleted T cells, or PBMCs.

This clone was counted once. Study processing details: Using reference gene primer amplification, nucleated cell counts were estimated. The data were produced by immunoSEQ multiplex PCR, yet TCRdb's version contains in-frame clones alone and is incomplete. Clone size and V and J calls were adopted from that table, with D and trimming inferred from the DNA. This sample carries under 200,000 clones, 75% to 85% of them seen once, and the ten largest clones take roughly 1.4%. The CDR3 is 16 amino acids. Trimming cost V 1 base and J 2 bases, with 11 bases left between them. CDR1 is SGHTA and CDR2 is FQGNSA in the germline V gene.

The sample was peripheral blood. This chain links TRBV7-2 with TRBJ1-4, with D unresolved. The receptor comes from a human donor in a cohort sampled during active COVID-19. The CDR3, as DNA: TGTGCCAGCAGCTTAGGCGGGCGCAGGACTAATGAAAAACTGTTTTTT. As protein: CASSLGGRRTNEKLFF.